Here is one T cell receptor (beta chain) with its context. The antigen is unknown. The sample comes from a study of beta chain features in type 1 diabetes. Regarding the study as a whole: VDJ junctions from patients with type 1 diabetes contained fewer insertions and more deletions. People with Type 1 diabetes carried modestly yet significantly shorter TCRB CDR3s in all four CD4+ subsets.

About 120 mL of blood, on average, came from one heparinised draw per donor. CD4+ cells of the naive, central memory, regulatory and stem cell-like memory types were sorted via CD45RO/CCR7/CD25/CD127/CD95/CD27. Every bit of the isolated RNA underwent reverse transcription, so sequencing read expressed TCRB transcripts. Data came from immunoSEQ multiplex PCR; TCRdb stores just in-frame clones and leaves some out. The table has approximately 50,000 clones, 63% seen once; the top ten hold approximately 0.29%. The ends were cut back, 5 bases at V and 2 bases at J, with 4 bases in the middle. Germline-derived CDR1 and CDR2 are SNHLY and FYNNEI. The CDR3 contains 11 residues.

This TCR came from a woman in her 30s with type 1 diabetes. V is TRBV2 and J is TRBJ2-7; D not certain. Input material: stem cell memory CD4+ T cells from blood. CDR3: CASSPAYEQYF. CDR3 in DNA: TGTGCCAGCAGTCCGGCCTACGAGCAGTACTTC.